What follows are 13 T cell receptor beta chains derived from one specimen sequenced in a study of identical twins. MiXCR, run by TCRdb on the 5' RACE reads, gives a single entry per CDR3 protein. The sample lists around 680,000 distinct CDR3 sequences, 8.5% to 9% occurring once. Another study also made use of these data, one on yellow fever vaccine responses in identical twins.

The sample taken for sequencing was PBMCs. The receptors originated from a woman under 30 in good health.

This clonotype was recorded a few times. This rearrangement joins TRBV5-1 to TRBJ2-3; TRBD1 aligns across 9 bases. Germline V CDR1 and CDR2: SGHRS, YFSETQ. The CDR3 is 15 amino acids. Trimming took 2 bases from V and 6 from J; bases not matched to a gene: 7. The CDR3 sequence is CASSFGQGLLDTQYF. The CDR3 bases are TGCGCCAGCAGCTTCGGACAGGGGTTGTTGGATACGCAGTATTTT.

The sample holds a few counts of this clonotype. The junction departs from germline at one end; a sequencing error may be responsible. V usage is TRBV7-7 and J usage is TRBJ2-2, with TRBD2 matching 8 bases. Germline assignment: CDR1 SSHAT and CDR2 FNYEAQ (reference sequence). The CDR3 consists of 15 residues. DNA for the CDR3: TGTGCTAGCAGCTTACAGCGGGAGACGACCGGGGAGCTGTTTTTT. As protein: CASSLQRETTGELFF.

This clonotype was seen more than once but under ten times. The chain couples TRBV11-2 to TRBJ2-7; D remains ambiguous. The V gene's germline CDR1 is SGHAT and CDR2 FQNNGV. V was clipped by 7 bases and J by 2 bases, with 15 bases between them. The CDR3 spans 14 residues. This CDR3 reads CASTLVGGTYEQYF. CDR3 sequence (DNA): TGTGCCAGCACCCTGGTCGGCGGAACCTACGAGCAGTACTTC. Full variable domain (remainder filled in from reference TRBV11-2 and TRBJ2-7): EAGVAQSPRYKIIEKRQSVAFWCNPISGHATLYWYQQILGQGPKLLIQFQNNGVVDDSQLPKDRFSAERLKGVDSTLKIQPAKLEDSAVYLCASTLVGGTYEQYFGPGTRLTVT.

Only a few counts were recorded for this clonotype. One end of the junction varies from germline; a read error may be responsible. The rearrangement joins TRBV7-7 to TRBJ2-1; possibly TRBD1 for D (6 bases). CDR3 length: 16 residues. Germline V gene data show CDR1 as SSHAT and CDR2 as FNYEAQ (reference sequence). Here the CDR3 reads CASSLWPGQHYNEQFF. CDR3 in DNA: TGTGCTAGCAGCTTATGGCCGGGACAACACTACAATGAGCAGTTCTTC.

The V call is TRBV14, the J call TRBJ1-3; tentatively, D is TRBD1 (6 bases). V gave up 2 bases and J gave up 14 bases, with 16 bases separating them. CDR1 is SGHDN and CDR2 is FVKESK in the germline V gene. The CDR3 consists of 13 residues. Here the CDR3 reads CASSQFKIGTLYF. The CDR3, as DNA: TGTGCCAGCAGCCAATTCAAGATAGGGACACTATATTTT.

This clonotype was seen at least ten times. This chain joins TRBV6-1 and TRBJ2-1, with TRBD2 as a possible D gene (6 bases). Trimming pared 6 bases from V and 5 bases from J, leaving 14 bases between. Germline V gene lookup returns CDR1 MNHNS and CDR2 SASEGT. This CDR3 has 14 amino acids. CDR3 in amino acids: CASSVRDFDNEQFF. The CDR3 region has the DNA TGTGCCAGCAGCGTCCGGGACTTCGACAATGAGCAGTTCTTC.

This clonotype was detected only a few times. The CDR3 sequence: CAISESGQGSSYEQYF. The CDR3 nucleotides are TGTGCCATCAGTGAGTCAGGACAGGGGTCATCCTACGAGCAGTACTTC. This sequence joins TRBV10-3 and TRBJ2-7, with 9 bases aligning to TRBD1. The germline V gene has CDR1 ENHRY and CDR2 SYGVKD. The CDR3 length is 16 residues. Trimming at V came to 0 bases and at J to 1 base, leaving 4 bases not matched to a gene.

This clonotype was recorded at least ten times. The chain has TRBV10-3 and TRBJ2-2, with TRBD1 matching 10 bases. The V gene's germline CDR1 is ENHRY and CDR2 SYGVKD. Unmatched junction bases numbered 5, after V lost 10 bases and J lost 6 bases. This CDR3 is built from 13 residues. The CDR3 DNA follows: TGTGCCACCGGACAGGGGGGACCCGGGGAGCTGTTTTTT. This translates into CATGQGGPGELFF.

The V call is TRBV6-1, the J call TRBJ2-7; 14 bases line up with TRBD2. Per germline, CDR1 MNHNS and CDR2 SASEGT. After removal of 5 bases from V and 4 bases from J, the junction contained 13 bases not matched to a gene. The CDR3 has 18 residues. The CDR3 DNA follows: TGTGCCAGCAGTCAGACTAGCGGGGGGGCCTTTTTTGTTTACGAGCAGTACTTC. Its protein is CASSQTSGGAFFVYEQYF.

The DNA of the CDR3 is TGCAGTGCTAGCCCAGGGACAGGTCGACCGGTATATGACATTCAGTACTTC. It codes for CSASPGTGRPVYDIQYF. The chain recombines TRBV20-1 with TRBJ2-4, with 8 bases that match TRBD1. V was clipped by 3 bases and J by 8 bases; unmatched bases: 18. This CDR3 has 17 residues. Germline values: CDR1 DFQATT, CDR2 SNEGSKA (reference sequence).

This clonotype was counted a few times. The gene calls are TRBV28 and TRBJ2-1; TRBD1 matches 7 bases. The V and J ends lost 5 bases and 4 bases, in that order; junction bases with no gene match: 5. This CDR3 contains 14 residues. Germline V gene data show CDR1 as MDHEN and CDR2 as SYDVKM. This CDR3 reads CASSARTGYNEQFF. The DNA for the CDR3 is TGTGCCAGCAGTGCCCGGACAGGATACAATGAGCAGTTCTTC.

The rearrangement uses TRBV6-1 and TRBJ2-5; 8 bases align to TRBD1. V was pared by 6 bases and J by 4 bases, with 10 bases of the junction left unmatched. Germline V CDR1 and CDR2: MNHNS, SASEGT. The CDR3 consists of 15 residues. The CDR3 DNA reads TGTGCCAGCAGCTCCGTCGCAGGGGGCGCAGAGACCCAGTACTTC. This translates into CASSSVAGGAETQYF.

V gene TRBV4-3 combines with J gene TRBJ2-3; 9 nucleotides agree with TRBD2. This CDR3 spans 15 amino acids. The V gene end was trimmed by 5 bases and the J gene end by 1 base; junction bases not matched to a gene: 4. Looked up from germline, CDR1 is LGHNA and CDR2 is YSLEER. The CDR3 spells CASSVRTSGTDTQYF. CDR3 nucleotides: TGCGCCAGCAGCGTCCGGACTAGCGGCACAGATACGCAGTATTTT.